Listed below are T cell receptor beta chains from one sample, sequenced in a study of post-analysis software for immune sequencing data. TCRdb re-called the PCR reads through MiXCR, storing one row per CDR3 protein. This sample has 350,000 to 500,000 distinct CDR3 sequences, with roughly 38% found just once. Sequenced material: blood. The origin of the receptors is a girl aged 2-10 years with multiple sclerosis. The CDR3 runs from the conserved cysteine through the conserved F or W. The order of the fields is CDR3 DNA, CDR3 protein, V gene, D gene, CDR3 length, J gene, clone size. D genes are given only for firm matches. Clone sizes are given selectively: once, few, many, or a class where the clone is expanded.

CDR3nt: TGTGCCAGCAGACTAGCGGGGGAGATCAGGTCCTACAATGAGCAGTTCTTC
CDR3aa: CASRLAGEIRSYNEQFF
v_gene: TRBV7-9
d_gene: TRBD2
len: 17
j_gene: TRBJ2-1
abundance: .

CDR3nt: TGTGCCAGCAGCCAAATTTACGGGGTAACAGATACGCAGTATTTT
CDR3aa: CASSQIYGVTDTQYF
v_gene: TRBV3-1
d_gene: .
len: 15
j_gene: TRBJ2-3
abundance: few

CDR3nt: TGCAGTGCTAGAGGGGACAAAGAGACCCAGTACTTC
CDR3aa: CSARGDKETQYF
v_gene: TRBV20-1
d_gene: .
len: 12
j_gene: TRBJ2-5
abundance: .

CDR3nt: TGTGCCAGCTCACCACCCGATATCAGCTATGGCTACACCTTC
CDR3aa: CASSPPDISYGYTF
v_gene: TRBV18
d_gene: .
len: 14
j_gene: TRBJ1-2
abundance: .

CDR3nt: TGCAGTGCTAGAGTCCCCGTACAAGAGACCCAGTACTTC
CDR3aa: CSARVPVQETQYF
v_gene: TRBV20-1
d_gene: .
len: 13
j_gene: TRBJ2-5
abundance: .

CDR3nt: TGTGCCAGCAGTGACCTGACTAGCGGAAAAAACATTCAGTACTTC
CDR3aa: CASSDLTSGKNIQYF
v_gene: TRBV2
d_gene: TRBD2
len: 15
j_gene: TRBJ2-4
abundance: few

CDR3nt: TGTGCCAGCTCGGAACTCACTGAAGCTTTCTTT
CDR3aa: CASSELTEAFF
v_gene: TRBV18
d_gene: .
len: 11
j_gene: TRBJ1-1
abundance: .

CDR3nt: TGCGCCAGCAGCTTGGCCCAATGGGGGGCCAAAAACATTCAGTACTTC
CDR3aa: CASSLAQWGAKNIQYF
v_gene: TRBV5-1
d_gene: .
len: 16
j_gene: TRBJ2-4
abundance: few

CDR3nt: TGTGCCAGCAGTTTTGGGGACTACGAGCAGTACTTC
CDR3aa: CASSFGDYEQYF
v_gene: TRBV28
d_gene: .
len: 12
j_gene: TRBJ2-7
abundance: few

CDR3nt: TGTGCCAGCAGCCTTAGCGGAGAGCAGTTCTTC
CDR3aa: CASSLSGEQFF
v_gene: TRBV7-2
d_gene: .
len: 11
j_gene: TRBJ2-1
abundance: .

CDR3nt: TGCGCCAGCAGCGCCGACCGGGACAGCGGGGTCTACAATGAGCAGTTCTTC
CDR3aa: CASSADRDSGVYNEQFF
v_gene: TRBV4-1
d_gene: .
len: 17
j_gene: TRBJ2-1
abundance: few

CDR3nt: TGCGCCAGCAGCTACCAATCCGGGACAGGGCTTGGCTATGGCTACACCTTC
CDR3aa: CASSYQSGTGLGYGYTF
v_gene: TRBV4-1
d_gene: TRBD1
len: 17
j_gene: TRBJ1-2
abundance: .

CDR3nt: TGTGCCACCAGTGATTCGTGGACAGTCTCCGGCTACGAGCAGTACTTC
CDR3aa: CATSDSWTVSGYEQYF
v_gene: TRBV24-1
d_gene: .
len: 16
j_gene: TRBJ2-7
abundance: .

CDR3nt: TGTGCCATCAGCGTAAGGACAGGGAATAACGAGCAGTACTTC
CDR3aa: CAISVRTGNNEQYF
v_gene: TRBV10-3
d_gene: TRBD1
len: 14
j_gene: TRBJ2-7
abundance: .

CDR3nt: TGTGCCAGCAGTGTGGGTAGCACAGATACGCAGTATTTT
CDR3aa: CASSVGSTDTQYF
v_gene: TRBV6-4
d_gene: .
len: 13
j_gene: TRBJ2-3
abundance: many

CDR3nt: TGTGCCAGCAGTCTGACAGGGTCCGGTGTCTACGAGCAGTACTTC
CDR3aa: CASSLTGSGVYEQYF
v_gene: TRBV12-3/TRBV12-4
d_gene: TRBD1
len: 15
j_gene: TRBJ2-7
abundance: .

CDR3nt: TGTGCCATCGGTGAGTCGCTTCAGGGCTACACCTTC
CDR3aa: CAIGESLQGYTF
v_gene: TRBV10-3
d_gene: .
len: 12
j_gene: TRBJ1-2
abundance: .

CDR3nt: TGTGCCAGCAGCTTAGACAGGGGGGTTCTCTACAATGAGCAGTTCTTC
CDR3aa: CASSLDRGVLYNEQFF
v_gene: TRBV7-9
d_gene: TRBD1
len: 16
j_gene: TRBJ2-1
abundance: .

CDR3nt: TGTGCCAGCAGCCAAAGAAGGGCGGTGCGTAGCTCCTACGAGCAGTACTTC
CDR3aa: CASSQRRAVRSSYEQYF
v_gene: TRBV7-8
d_gene: .
len: 17
j_gene: TRBJ2-7
abundance: .

CDR3nt: TGTGCCAGCAGCTCACTAGACTATTTGAGCACAGATACGCAGTATTTT
CDR3aa: CASSSLDYLSTDTQYF
v_gene: TRBV7-2
d_gene: .
len: 16
j_gene: TRBJ2-3
abundance: .

CDR3nt: TGTGCCAGCAAAGAGGGACAGGGACCCCTCTACGAGCAGTACTTC
CDR3aa: CASKEGQGPLYEQYF
v_gene: TRBV2
d_gene: TRBD1
len: 15
j_gene: TRBJ2-7
abundance: .

CDR3nt: TGTGCCAGCAGCTTGTGGGACAGAACGCAAGAGACCCAGTACTTC
CDR3aa: CASSLWDRTQETQYF
v_gene: TRBV11-2
d_gene: TRBD1
len: 15
j_gene: TRBJ2-5
abundance: .

CDR3nt: TGTGCCAGCATCCCGGGCGTGGGAGAAGAGACCCAGTACTTC
CDR3aa: CASIPGVGEETQYF
v_gene: TRBV12-3/TRBV12-4
d_gene: .
len: 14
j_gene: TRBJ2-5
abundance: few

CDR3nt: TGTGCCAGTTACGACCGGGCCAATGAGCAGTTCTTC
CDR3aa: CASYDRANEQFF
v_gene: TRBV7-9
d_gene: .
len: 12
j_gene: TRBJ2-1
abundance: few

CDR3nt: TGCGCCAGCAGCACTGATCCGGGATCCGACAATGAGCAGTTCTTC
CDR3aa: CASSTDPGSDNEQFF
v_gene: TRBV5-1
d_gene: .
len: 15
j_gene: TRBJ2-1
abundance: few

CDR3nt: TGTGCCAGTAGTACCCCTGGGACCGCCCAAGAGACCCAGTACTTC
CDR3aa: CASSTPGTAQETQYF
v_gene: TRBV19
d_gene: .
len: 15
j_gene: TRBJ2-5
abundance: .

CDR3nt: TGCGCCAGCAGCTATCGGGGGGACACTGAAGCTTTCTTT
CDR3aa: CASSYRGDTEAFF
v_gene: TRBV5-1
d_gene: .
len: 13
j_gene: TRBJ1-1
abundance: few

CDR3nt: TGTGCCAGCAGTGAAGAGAGTCTGTCCCCTCAAGCTTTCTTT
CDR3aa: CASSEESLSPQAFF
v_gene: TRBV2
d_gene: .
len: 14
j_gene: TRBJ1-1
abundance: .